This T cell receptor beta chain was retrieved from a study of blood T cells in healthy people across ages. Germline V lookup: CDR1 MNHGY, CDR2 SVAAGI. Trimming removed 5 bases at V and 0 bases at J, with 11 bases between. CDR3 size: 15 residues. The authors ran a second PCR of roughly 7 to 11 cycles using a sample-barcoded 5' primer and a J-beta primer mix. TCRdb passed the 5' RACE reads through MiXCR, listing each CDR3 protein once. The data contain over 1,500,000 distinct CDR3 sequences, roughly two fifths of them singletons. The sequencing input was blood. This chain links TRBV6-9 with TRBJ1-5; D not certain. This TCR was sampled from a human donor in good health. The CDR3 sequence is CASSTRKNSNQPQHF. The CDR3 DNA reads TGTGCCAGCAGTACCCGGAAAAATAGCAATCAGCCCCAGCATTTT.